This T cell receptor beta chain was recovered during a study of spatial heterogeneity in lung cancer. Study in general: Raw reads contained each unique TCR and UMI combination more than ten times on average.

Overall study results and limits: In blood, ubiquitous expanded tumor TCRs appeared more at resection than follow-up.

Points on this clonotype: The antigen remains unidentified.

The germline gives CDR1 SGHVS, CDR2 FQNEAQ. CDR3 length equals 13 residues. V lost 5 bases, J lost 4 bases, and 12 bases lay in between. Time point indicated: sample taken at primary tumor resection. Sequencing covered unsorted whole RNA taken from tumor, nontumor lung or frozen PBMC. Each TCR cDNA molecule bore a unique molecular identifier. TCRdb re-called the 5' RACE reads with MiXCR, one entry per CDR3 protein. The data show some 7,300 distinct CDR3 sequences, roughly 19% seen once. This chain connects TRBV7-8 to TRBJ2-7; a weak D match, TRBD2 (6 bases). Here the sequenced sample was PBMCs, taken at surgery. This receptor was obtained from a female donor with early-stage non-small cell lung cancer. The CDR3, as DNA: TGTGCCAGCAGCCCGCTAGCGAGATACGAGCAGTACTTC. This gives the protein CASSPLARYEQYF.